Included here is one TCR beta chain sequence, with context. It lacks a known antigen. No quality values exist for individual bases; no much larger clone is one base distant. The 80 to 95 tumor samples were subjected to high-throughput TCR profiling using ImmunoSEQ. The paper's data handling went like this. Richness (unique productive sequences), clonality, evenness and relatedness were included as repertoire diversity metrics, and similarity between samples was assessed with the Bhattacharyya coefficient. Conclusions stayed consistent in a sensitivity analysis that left out TCRs with fewer than two reads. TCRdb mirrors the immuneACCESS table, restricted to in-frame sequences. Some clones are absent from its copies; in checked studies, under half trace to an unresolved V gene, and the reason for the others is unknown. Clone size and V and J calls were adopted from that table, with D and trimming inferred from the DNA. This sample holds roughly 20,000 clones; about 75% were observed only once. 5% to 7% of the sample belongs to the ten largest clones.

The tumor samples were collected prior to definitive surgery or chemotherapy. The MD Anderson Biospecimen Extraction Resource handled genomic DNA extraction, while the MD Anderson Cancer Genomics Laboratory carried out the TCR sequencing. The record originates from a study of high-grade serous ovarian cancer treatment subgroups (dated by TCRdb to the early 2020s). With regard to the full study: Sequencing yielded a mean of about 13,000 reads and approximately 7,000 unique TCR beta rearrangements per sample. Of the roughly 30 patients in the cohort, around ten had no residual disease after primary surgery (R0), around ten were excellent NACT responders, and around ten were poor NACT responders. One primary tumor sample and two metastatic tumor samples were collected from each patient, for a total of roughly 90 samples. The study profiled TCR beta repertoires in high-grade serous ovarian cancer patients grouped by complete gross resection or neoadjuvant chemotherapy response under a laparoscopic triage algorithm. The full study reports these points: Because bulk tumor TCR sequencing provided no spatial information, insight into HGSC tumor complexity and diversity was limited. TCR clonal relatedness was found to be positively correlated with neoantigen level and, by trend, with copy number variation and mutation load derived from whole-genome sequencing. TCR repertoire analyses focused on CDR3; CDR1 and CDR2 were not analyzed. Repertoire similarity ranging from about 0.1 to 0.85 was observed between tumors from the same patient, whereas almost no similarity was observed between different patients.

The germline V gene (reference sequence) gives CDR1 as MNHEY and CDR2 as SMNVEV. Trimming removed 2 bases from V and 7 bases from J, leaving 5 bases between the germline ends. The CDR3 sequence holds 12 residues, the cysteine and phenylalanine included. The entry retains the CDR3 DNA only, 36 bases that are in frame from base 1. The receptor was derived from a human donor with high-grade serous ovarian cancer. The sequenced sample was tumor tissue. The chain was built from TRBV27 and TRBJ2-2; no D gene call is confident. CDR3 protein: CASSLQVGELFF. At the DNA level, the sequence is TGTGCCAGCAGTTTACAGGTCGGGGAGCTGTTTTTT.